This T cell receptor beta chain was captured by sequencing in a study of pediatric ulcerative colitis. General study findings and limits: Blood-rectal clonal overlap within each person was significantly higher in ulcerative colitis patients than controls. A couple of rectal clonotypes were found only in ulcerative colitis patients, all of them. Rectal repertoires separated controls, mild-moderate and acute severe colitis.

For this clone: What it binds is not known.

Control subjects, colonoscoped for suspected IBD, had macroscopically and histologically normal endoscopy. Data came from immunoSEQ multiplex PCR; TCRdb stores just in-frame clones and leaves some out. This sample yields some 57,000 clones, of which 87% are seen a single time; approximately 1.5% belongs to the top ten. Sequencing input: blood. The source of this sequence is a boy younger than 18 who was a control in a study of pediatric ulcerative colitis.

The CDR3 spells CASSDGTANYGYTF. The CDR3 DNA sequence: TGTGCCAGCAGCGATGGGACAGCTAACTATGGCTACACCTTC. This chain uses TRBV9 with TRBJ1-2; 7 positions agree with TRBD1. The germline V gene has CDR1 SGDLS and CDR2 YYNGEE. With V trimmed by 3 bases and J by 0 bases, 2 bases remained unmatched. This CDR3 contains 14 residues.